The 21 T cell receptor beta chains in this list originate from one sample, sequenced in a study of shared clonotypes between healthy human individuals. TCRdb's table, derived via immunoSEQ multiplex PCR, lists solely in-frame clones and lacks some. Altogether 800,000 or so clones are present, around 96% being singletons, with the ten largest covering less than 0.25%. CD45RO-negative, CCR7-positively selected cells formed the naive CD8 fraction, excluding terminally differentiated effector memory CD45RA+ cells. Sample: naive CD8+ T cells sorted from blood. The origin of the receptors is a man aged 30-40 years in good health.

The chain carries TRBV10-1 and TRBJ2-2; D is uncertain. Germline values: CDR1 WNHNN, CDR2 SYGVQD (reference sequence). This CDR3 comprises 13 residues. V lost 2 bases, J lost 3 bases, and 4 bases lay in between. CDR3 region: CASSEHYTGELFF. CDR3 in DNA: TGCGCCAGCAGTGAGCATTACACCGGGGAGCTGTTTTTT.

This chain links TRBV28 with TRBJ2-1; D not resolved. Germline V gives CDR1 MDHEN, CDR2 SYDVKM. The CDR3 is 15 amino acids. V dropped 3 bases and J dropped 0 bases, with 9 bases sitting between them. The DNA for the CDR3 is TGTGCCAGCAGTTTCGTCCTGAGCTCCTACAATGAGCAGTTCTTC. Residues: CASSFVLSSYNEQFF. Filled out from reference TRBV28 and TRBJ2-1, the complete variable domain reads DVKVTQSSRYLVKRTGEKVFLECVQDMDHENMFWYRQDPGLGLRLIYFSYDVKMKEKGDIPEGYSVSREKKERFSLILESASTNQTSMYLCASSFVLSSYNEQFFGPGTRLTVL.

The rearrangement uses TRBV19 and TRBJ2-1, with TRBD2 matching over 10 bases. This CDR3 is 14 amino acids long. CDR1 and CDR2 (germline): LNHDA, SQIVND (reference sequence). V shed 3 bases, J shed 7 bases, and the junction held 3 bases outside the gene matches. This CDR3 reads CASSITSGINEQFF. In DNA form, the CDR3 reads TGTGCCAGTAGTATTACTAGCGGGATAAATGAGCAGTTCTTC.

The chain joins TRBV15 to TRBJ2-3, with D possibly matching TRBD2 (6 bases). The germline V gene encodes CDR1 LNHNV and CDR2 YYDKDF (reference sequence). V dropped 5 bases and J dropped 0 bases, with 12 bases sitting between them. There are 15 residues in the CDR3. This chain's CDR3 is CATSDAGSSTDTQYF. CDR3 nucleotide sequence: TGTGCCACCAGCGATGCGGGATCAAGCACAGATACGCAGTATTTT.

The chain couples TRBV7-9 to TRBJ2-7, with 10 bases lining up with TRBD1. Germline CDR1 reads SEHNR; CDR2 reads FQNEAQ (reference sequence). The CDR3 is 15 amino acids. Trimming removed 5 bases from V and 4 bases from J; junction bases left unmatched: 8. The CDR3 DNA sequence: TGTGCCAGCAGCCTGACAGGGGGCGACCCTTACGAGCAGTACTTC. Translation gives CASSLTGGDPYEQYF. The whole variable domain, filled in from reference TRBV7-9 and TRBJ2-7, reads DTGVSQNPRHKITKRGQNVTFRCDPISEHNRLYWYRQTLGQGPEFLTYFQNEAQLEKSRLLSDRFSAERPKGSFSTLEIQRTEQGDSAMYLCASSLTGGDPYEQYFGPGTRLTVT.

The gene calls are TRBV25-1 and TRBJ2-5; D unclear. V dropped 3 bases and J dropped 5 bases, with 7 bases sitting between them. The V gene's germline CDR1 is MGHDK and CDR2 SYGVNS. The CDR3 is made up of 12 amino acids. This CDR3 reads CASSDTPETQYF. As DNA, the CDR3 is TGTGCCAGCAGTGACACTCCCGAGACCCAGTACTTC. Based on the CDR3 plus reference TRBV25-1 and TRBJ2-5, the full variable domain is EADIYQTPRYLVIGTGKKITLECSQTMGHDKMYWYQQDPGMELHLIHYSYGVNSTEKGDLSSESTVSRIRTEHFPLTLESARPSHTSQYLCASSDTPETQYFGPGTRLLVL.

The chain is built from TRBV7-6 and TRBJ2-7; 9 bases are shared with TRBD1. J lost 3 bases, V lost 6 bases, and 12 bases had no gene match. Germline V gene data show CDR1 as SGHVS and CDR2 as FNYEAQ. This CDR3 spans 16 amino acids. CDR3 DNA sequence: TGTGCCAGCAGACCAATCCCGGGACAGGGATACTACGAGCAGTACTTC. Its translation is CASRPIPGQGYYEQYF. The full variable domain, rest sourced from reference TRBV7-6 and TRBJ2-7, is GAGVSQSPRYKVTKRGQDVALRCDPISGHVSLYWYRQALGQGPEFLTYFNYEAQQDKSGLPNDRFSAERPEGSISTLTIQRTEQRDSAMYRCASRPIPGQGYYEQYFGPGTRLTVT.

The chain links TRBV2 to TRBJ2-3; 12 positions match TRBD2. The V and J ends lost 5 bases and 1 base, in that order; junction bases with no gene match: 10. Germline-derived CDR1 and CDR2 are SNHLY and FYNNEI. This CDR3 is 18 amino acids long. CDR3 loop: CASSPSGRAVRGTDTQYF. The CDR3 DNA sequence: TGTGCCAGCAGTCCTAGCGGGAGGGCCGTAAGGGGCACAGATACGCAGTATTTT.

The J gene is TRBJ2-5, the V gene TRBV11-2; 9 nucleotides align to TRBD1. The CDR3 spans 15 residues. The germline V gene encodes CDR1 SGHAT and CDR2 FQNNGV. V lost 7 bases, J lost 2 bases, and 8 bases stayed unmatched. The CDR3 region has the DNA TGTGCCAGCAACGATGGGACAGGGAATCAAGAGACCCAGTACTTC. It encodes CASNDGTGNQETQYF. The whole variable domain, filled in from reference TRBV11-2 and TRBJ2-5, reads EAGVAQSPRYKIIEKRQSVAFWCNPISGHATLYWYQQILGQGPKLLIQFQNNGVVDDSQLPKDRFSAERLKGVDSTLKIQPAKLEDSAVYLCASNDGTGNQETQYFGPGTRLLVL.

CDR3 DNA: TGTGCCAGCAGCCAGTGGTCGGGCGAGCAGTACTTC. Residues: CASSQWSGEQYF. The V gene is TRBV5-4, the J gene TRBJ2-7; D is ambiguous. Trimming left V 4 bases short and J 6 bases short, with 11 bases between. There are 12 residues in the CDR3. Germline V lookup: CDR1 SGHNT, CDR2 YYREEE (reference sequence).

This clone was observed once. CDR3 in amino acids: CASSRTRDNYYNEQFF. The CDR3, as DNA: TGTGCCAGCAGCCGAACCAGAGACAACTACTACAATGAGCAGTTCTTC. The chain recombines TRBV27 with TRBJ2-1; D is unclear. Germline CDR1 is MNHEY and CDR2 is SMNVEV (reference sequence). The CDR3 is made up of 16 amino acids. V was pared by 6 bases and J by 3 bases, with 18 bases between.

The chain combines TRBV11-2 with TRBJ2-5; TRBD1 might be the D (6 bases). Deletions cut 3 bases from V and 2 bases from J, with 22 bases between. The V gene's germline CDR1 is SGHAT and CDR2 FQNNGV. This CDR3 is built from 18 residues. The CDR3 loop is CASSFGPRGRGQQETQYF. DNA of the CDR3: TGTGCCAGCAGCTTCGGCCCTCGCGGCAGGGGTCAACAAGAGACCCAGTACTTC.

CDR3 DNA sequence: TGTGCCAGCAGCCAAGATCTCAGTGGAATTAGAGCTTTCTTT. Amino acids: CASSQDLSGIRAFF. V gene TRBV4-2 combines with J gene TRBJ1-1; D is unclear. Per the germline V gene, CDR1 is LGHNA and CDR2 is YNFKEQ. V gave up 0 bases and J gave up 10 bases, with 15 bases separating them. The CDR3 sequence is 14 residues long.

This rearrangement joins TRBV27 to TRBJ2-3; 8 bases are a match to TRBD1. The CDR3 totals 15 residues. V lost 6 bases, J lost 6 bases, and 11 bases stayed unmatched. Germline-derived CDR1 and CDR2 are MNHEY and SMNVEV (reference sequence). The CDR3 DNA reads TGTGCCAGCAGAAATCCCAGGGGGCGCATCGATACGCAGTATTTT. Its protein is CASRNPRGRIDTQYF.

The chain is built from TRBV7-9 and TRBJ2-1; 7 bases are a match to TRBD1. Per the germline V gene, CDR1 is SEHNR and CDR2 is FQNEAQ (reference sequence). Unmatched junction bases numbered 5, after V lost 1 base and J lost 8 bases. The CDR3 length is 14 residues. As DNA, the CDR3 is TGTGCCAGCAGCTTAGTATTGACAGGGCATGAGCAGTTCTTC. Translating gives CASSLVLTGHEQFF.

This clone appeared once. V and J are TRBV5-1 and TRBJ2-3; 10 positions agree with TRBD2. The germline V gene encodes CDR1 SGHRS and CDR2 YFSETQ. With 0 bases clipped from V and 6 bases from J, the junction kept 7 bases outside the gene matches. CDR3 length: 16 amino acids. CDR3 loop: CASSLVQREGGDTQYF. CDR3 coding DNA: TGCGCCAGCAGCTTGGTCCAGCGGGAGGGTGGTGATACGCAGTATTTT.

This chain connects TRBV27 to TRBJ2-1; 8 bases are shared with TRBD2. This CDR3 region has 17 residues. Per the germline V gene, CDR1 is MNHEY and CDR2 is SMNVEV (reference sequence). V trimming: 0 bases; J trimming: 5 bases; junction bases outside the gene matches: 9. Here the CDR3 reads CASSLSRSGRVNNEQFF. DNA for the CDR3: TGTGCCAGCAGTTTATCCCGGAGCGGGAGAGTGAACAATGAGCAGTTCTTC.

Notes on this clone: This may arise from a read error, as a much more abundant clone is one base away. Other DNA sequences in this sample translate to the same CDR3. The J gene is TRBJ2-7, the V gene TRBV27; no clear D. Germline V gene lookup returns CDR1 MNHEY and CDR2 SMNVEV (reference sequence). This CDR3 spans 12 amino acids. V was cut by 6 bases and J by 0 bases, with 6 bases left in between. The chain's CDR3 is CASRGGSYEQYF. DNA of the CDR3: TGTGCCAGCAGGGGTGGCTCCTACGAGCAGTACTTC.

The J gene is TRBJ2-3, the V gene TRBV5-1; TRBD2 is a possible D gene (7 bases). V shed 7 bases and J shed 0 bases, with 15 bases lying between them. The CDR3 is 15 residues long. Germline CDR1 is SGHRS and CDR2 is YFSETQ. CDR3 DNA: TGCGCCAGCTCCTTAGGGGGGGATAGCACAGATACGCAGTATTTT. Translating it yields CASSLGGDSTDTQYF.

V and J are TRBV27 and TRBJ2-5; 15 bases match TRBD2. Germline V CDR1 and CDR2: MNHEY, SMNVEV (reference sequence). V shed 6 bases, J shed 5 bases, and the junction held 10 bases outside the gene matches. The CDR3 length is 17 residues. The CDR3 region is CASRTADGLAGGETQYF. The CDR3 nucleotides read TGTGCCAGCAGAACAGCCGACGGACTAGCGGGAGGGGAGACCCAGTACTTC.

The chain recombines TRBV7-9 with TRBJ1-1; D is unclear. The V gene's germline CDR1 is SEHNR and CDR2 FQNEAQ (reference sequence). V was shortened by 3 bases and J by 8 bases, with 10 bases between the two germline ends. The CDR3 runs 12 residues. CDR3 in DNA: TGTGCCAGCAGCTTTAACCCCTCGGAAGCTTTCTTT. This translates into CASSFNPSEAFF.